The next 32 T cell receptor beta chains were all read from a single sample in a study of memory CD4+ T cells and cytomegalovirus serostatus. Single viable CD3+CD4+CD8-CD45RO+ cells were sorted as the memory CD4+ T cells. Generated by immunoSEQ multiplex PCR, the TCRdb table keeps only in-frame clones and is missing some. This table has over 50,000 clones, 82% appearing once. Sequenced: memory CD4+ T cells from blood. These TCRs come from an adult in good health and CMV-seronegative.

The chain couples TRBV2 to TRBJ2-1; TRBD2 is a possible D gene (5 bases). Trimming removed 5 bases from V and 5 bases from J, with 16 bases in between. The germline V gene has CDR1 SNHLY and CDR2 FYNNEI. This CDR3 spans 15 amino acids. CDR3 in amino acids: CASSPTRNSNNEQFF. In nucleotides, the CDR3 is TGTGCCAGCAGTCCAACTAGGAATAGCAACAATGAGCAGTTCTTC.

Written as DNA, the CDR3 is TGCAGTGCAATTCGCACAGATACGCAGTATTTT. Protein: CSAIRTDTQYF. This chain connects TRBV20-1 to TRBJ2-3; the D is unclear. With 6 bases removed from V and 1 base from J, the gap between germline ends came to 5 bases. The germline V gene encodes CDR1 DFQATT and CDR2 SNEGSKA (reference sequence). There are 11 residues in the CDR3.

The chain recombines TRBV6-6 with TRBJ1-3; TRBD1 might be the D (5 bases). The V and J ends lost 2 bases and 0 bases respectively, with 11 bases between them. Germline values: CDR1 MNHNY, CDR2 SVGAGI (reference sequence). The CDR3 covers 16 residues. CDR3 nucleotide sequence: TGTGCCAGCAGTTACATCCAGGGAAGCTCTGGAAACACCATATATTTT. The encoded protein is CASSYIQGSSGNTIYF.

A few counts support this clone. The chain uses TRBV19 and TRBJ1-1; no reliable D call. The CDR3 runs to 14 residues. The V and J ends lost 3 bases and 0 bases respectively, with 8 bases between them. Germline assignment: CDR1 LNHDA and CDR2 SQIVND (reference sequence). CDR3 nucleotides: TGTGCCAGTAGTATGCGGGTGGTGAACACTGAAGCTTTCTTT. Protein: CASSMRVVNTEAFF. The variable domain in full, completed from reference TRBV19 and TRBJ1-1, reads DGGITQSPKYLFRKEGQNVTLSCEQNLNHDAMYWYRQDPGQGLRLIYYSQIVNDFQKGDIAEGYSVSREKKESFPLTVTSAQKNPTAFYLCASSMRVVNTEAFFGQGTRLTVV.

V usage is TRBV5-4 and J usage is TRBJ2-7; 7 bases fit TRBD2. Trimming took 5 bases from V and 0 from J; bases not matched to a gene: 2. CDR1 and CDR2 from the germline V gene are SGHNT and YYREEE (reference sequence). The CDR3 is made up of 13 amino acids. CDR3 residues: CASRRDYSYEQYF. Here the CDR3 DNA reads TGTGCCAGCAGGCGGGACTACTCCTACGAGCAGTACTTC. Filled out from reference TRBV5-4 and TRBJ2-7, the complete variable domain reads ETGVTQSPTHLIKTRGQQVTLRCSSQSGHNTVSWYQQALGQGPQFIFQYYREEENGRGNFPPRFSGLQFPNYSSELNVNALELDDSALYLCASRRDYSYEQYFGPGTRLTVT.

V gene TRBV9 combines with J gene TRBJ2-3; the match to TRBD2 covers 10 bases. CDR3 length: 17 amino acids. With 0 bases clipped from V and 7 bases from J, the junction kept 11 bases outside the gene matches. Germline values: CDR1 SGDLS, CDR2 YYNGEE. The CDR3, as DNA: TGTGCCAGCAGCGTAGGTTTCGGGCTAGCGGGAGTGAATACGCAGTATTTT. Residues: CASSVGFGLAGVNTQYF.

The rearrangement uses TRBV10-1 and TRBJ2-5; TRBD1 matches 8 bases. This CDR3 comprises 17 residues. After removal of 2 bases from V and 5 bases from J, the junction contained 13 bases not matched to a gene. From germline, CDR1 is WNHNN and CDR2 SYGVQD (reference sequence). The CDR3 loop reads CASSEGPADRDRETQYF. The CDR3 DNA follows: TGCGCCAGCAGTGAGGGCCCCGCGGACAGGGACCGGGAGACCCAGTACTTC.

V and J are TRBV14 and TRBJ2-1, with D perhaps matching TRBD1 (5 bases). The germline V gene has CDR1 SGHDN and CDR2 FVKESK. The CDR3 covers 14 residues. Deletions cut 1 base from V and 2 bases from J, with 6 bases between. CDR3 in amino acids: CASSQGRAYNEQFF. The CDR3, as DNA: TGTGCCAGCAGCCAAGGCAGGGCCTACAATGAGCAGTTCTTC.

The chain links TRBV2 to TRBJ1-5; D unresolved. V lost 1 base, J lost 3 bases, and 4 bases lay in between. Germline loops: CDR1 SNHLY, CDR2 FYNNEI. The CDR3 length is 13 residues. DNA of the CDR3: TGTGCCAGCAGTGAAGAGCCCAATCAGCCCCAGCATTTT. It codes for CASSEEPNQPQHF.

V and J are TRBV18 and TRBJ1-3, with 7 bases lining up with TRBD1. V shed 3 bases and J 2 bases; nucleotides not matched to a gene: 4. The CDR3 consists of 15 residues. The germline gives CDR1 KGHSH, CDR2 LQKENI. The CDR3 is CASSPTGTAGNTIYF. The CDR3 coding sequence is TGTGCCAGCTCACCCACCGGGACAGCTGGAAACACCATATATTTT.

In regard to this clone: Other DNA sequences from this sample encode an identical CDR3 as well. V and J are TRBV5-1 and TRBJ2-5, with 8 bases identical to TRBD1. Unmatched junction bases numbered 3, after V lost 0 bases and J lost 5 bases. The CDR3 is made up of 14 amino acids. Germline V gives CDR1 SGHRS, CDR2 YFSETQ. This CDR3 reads CASSLDRGEETQYF. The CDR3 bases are TGCGCCAGCAGCTTGGACAGGGGGGAGGAGACCCAGTACTTC. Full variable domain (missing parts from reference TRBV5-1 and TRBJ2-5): KAGVTQTPRYLIKTRGQQVTLSCSPISGHRSVSWYQQTPGQGLQFLFEYFSETQRNKGNFPGRFSGRQFSNSRSEMNVSTLELGDSALYLCASSLDRGEETQYFGPGTRLLVL.

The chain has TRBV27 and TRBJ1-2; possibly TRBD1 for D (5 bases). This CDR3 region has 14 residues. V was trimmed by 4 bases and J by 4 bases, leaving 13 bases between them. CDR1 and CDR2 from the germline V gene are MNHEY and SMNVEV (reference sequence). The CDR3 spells CASSSTRAGYGYTF. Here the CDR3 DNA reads TGTGCCAGCAGTTCGACCAGGGCGGGCTATGGCTACACCTTC.

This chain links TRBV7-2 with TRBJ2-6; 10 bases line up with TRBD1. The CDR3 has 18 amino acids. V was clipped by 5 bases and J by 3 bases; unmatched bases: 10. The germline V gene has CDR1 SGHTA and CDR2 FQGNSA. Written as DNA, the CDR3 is TGTGCCAGCAGCCGCTCCGGGACAGGGGCTTATGGGGCCAACGTCCTGACTTTC. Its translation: CASSRSGTGAYGANVLTF. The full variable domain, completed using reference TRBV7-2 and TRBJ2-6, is GAGVSQSPSNKVTEKGKDVELRCDPISGHTALYWYRQSLGQGLEFLIYFQGNSAPDKSGLPSDRFSAERTGGSVSTLTIQRTQQEDSAVYLCASSRSGTGAYGANVLTFGAGSRLTVL.

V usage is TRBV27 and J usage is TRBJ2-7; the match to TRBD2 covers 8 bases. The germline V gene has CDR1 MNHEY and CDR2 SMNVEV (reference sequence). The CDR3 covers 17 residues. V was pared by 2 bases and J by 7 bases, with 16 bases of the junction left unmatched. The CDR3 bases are TGTGCCAGCAGTTTACCCTGGCCGGGACTAGAGGAGGGGGAGCAGTACTTC. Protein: CASSLPWPGLEEGEQYF.

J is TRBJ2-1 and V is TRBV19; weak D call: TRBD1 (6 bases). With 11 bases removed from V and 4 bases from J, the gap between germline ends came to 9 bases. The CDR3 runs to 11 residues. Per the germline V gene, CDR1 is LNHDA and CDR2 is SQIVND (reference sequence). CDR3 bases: TGTGCCGTTGGACAGTACAATGAGCAGTTCTTC. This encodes CAVGQYNEQFF.

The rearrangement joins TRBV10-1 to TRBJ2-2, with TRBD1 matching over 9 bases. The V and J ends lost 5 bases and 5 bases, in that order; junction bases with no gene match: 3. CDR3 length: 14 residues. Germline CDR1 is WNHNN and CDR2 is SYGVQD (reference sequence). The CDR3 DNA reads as TGCGCCAGCAGTATGGGACAGGGTACCGGGGAGCTGTTTTTT. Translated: CASSMGQGTGELFF.

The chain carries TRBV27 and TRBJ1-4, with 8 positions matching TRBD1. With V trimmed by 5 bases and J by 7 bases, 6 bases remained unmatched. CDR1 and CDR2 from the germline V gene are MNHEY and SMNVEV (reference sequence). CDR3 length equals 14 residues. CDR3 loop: CASSRQGRGEKLFF. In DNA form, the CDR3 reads TGTGCCAGCAGTAGACAGGGGAGGGGTGAAAAACTGTTTTTT. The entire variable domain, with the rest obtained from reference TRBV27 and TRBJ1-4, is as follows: EAQVTQNPRYLITVTGKKLTVTCSQNMNHEYMSWYRQDPGLGLRQIYYSMNVEVTDKGDVPEGYKVSRKEKRNFPLILESPSPNQTSLYFCASSRQGRGEKLFFGSGTQLSVL.

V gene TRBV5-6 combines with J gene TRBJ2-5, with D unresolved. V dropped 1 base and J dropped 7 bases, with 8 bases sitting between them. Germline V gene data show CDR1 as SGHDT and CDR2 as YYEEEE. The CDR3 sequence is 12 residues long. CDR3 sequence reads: CASSLIRGTQYF. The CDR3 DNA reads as TGTGCCAGCAGCTTGATCAGAGGGACCCAGTACTTC.

CDR3 region: CASRRGGAAYNEQFF. The CDR3 bases are TGTGCCAGCAGGAGGGGGGGAGCAGCCTACAATGAGCAGTTCTTC. The chain carries TRBV2 and TRBJ2-1; the D gene is possibly TRBD2 (7 bases). Trimming pared 6 bases from V and 2 bases from J, leaving 14 bases between. The CDR3 sequence is 15 residues long. Germline-derived CDR1 and CDR2 are SNHLY and FYNNEI.

In DNA, the CDR3 is TGTGCCAGCAGGCCGGGCCGGGGCGAGCAGTACTTC. Residues: CASRPGRGEQYF. V gene TRBV6-1 combines with J gene TRBJ2-7, with D maybe TRBD2 (5 bases). Germline CDR1 reads MNHNS; CDR2 reads SASEGT. The CDR3 covers 12 residues. The V gene lost 6 bases and the J gene lost 6 bases, with 12 bases spanning the gap.

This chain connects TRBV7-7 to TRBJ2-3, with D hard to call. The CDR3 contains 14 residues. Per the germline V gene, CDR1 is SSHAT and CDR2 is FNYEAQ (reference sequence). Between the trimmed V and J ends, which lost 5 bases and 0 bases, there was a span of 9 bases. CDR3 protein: CASSPHPSTDTQYF. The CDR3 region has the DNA TGTGCCAGCAGCCCCCACCCAAGCACAGATACGCAGTATTTT.

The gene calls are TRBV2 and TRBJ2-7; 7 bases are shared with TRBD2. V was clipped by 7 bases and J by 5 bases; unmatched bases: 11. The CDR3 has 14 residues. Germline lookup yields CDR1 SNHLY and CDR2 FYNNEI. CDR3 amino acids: CASKFRGDSHEQYF. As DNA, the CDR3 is TGTGCCAGCAAATTTCGGGGGGACTCTCACGAGCAGTACTTC.

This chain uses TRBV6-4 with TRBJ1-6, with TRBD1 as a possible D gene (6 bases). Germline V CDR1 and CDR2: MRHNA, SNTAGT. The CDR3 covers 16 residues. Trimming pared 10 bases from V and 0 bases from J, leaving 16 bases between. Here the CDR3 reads CANDPGHCSYNSPLHF. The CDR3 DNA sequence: TGTGCCAACGATCCGGGACATTGCTCCTATAATTCACCCCTCCACTTT.

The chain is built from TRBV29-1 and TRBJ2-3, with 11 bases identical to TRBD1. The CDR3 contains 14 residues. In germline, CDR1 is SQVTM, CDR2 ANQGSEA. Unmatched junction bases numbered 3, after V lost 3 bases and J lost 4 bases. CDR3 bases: TGCAGCGTTGAGGGGGGACAGGGGGCAGATACGCAGTATTTT. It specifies CSVEGGQGADTQYF.

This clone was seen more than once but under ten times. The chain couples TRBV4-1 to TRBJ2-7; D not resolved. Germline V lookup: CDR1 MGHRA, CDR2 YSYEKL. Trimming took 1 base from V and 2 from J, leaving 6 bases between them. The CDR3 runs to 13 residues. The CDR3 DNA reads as TGCGCCAGCAGCCAAGGGTACACCTACGAGCAGTACTTC. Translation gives CASSQGYTYEQYF.

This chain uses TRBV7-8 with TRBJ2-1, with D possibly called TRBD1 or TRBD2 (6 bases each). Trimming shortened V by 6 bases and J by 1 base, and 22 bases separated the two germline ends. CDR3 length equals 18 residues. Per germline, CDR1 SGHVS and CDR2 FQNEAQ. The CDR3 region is CASSLVGTRGLSYNEQFF. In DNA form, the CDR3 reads TGTGCCAGCAGTCTGGTAGGGACCCGGGGGCTATCCTACAATGAGCAGTTCTTC.

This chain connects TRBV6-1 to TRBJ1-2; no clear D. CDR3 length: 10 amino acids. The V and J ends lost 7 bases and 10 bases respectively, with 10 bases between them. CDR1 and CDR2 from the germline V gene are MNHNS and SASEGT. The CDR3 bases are TGTGCCAGCACCCAGTTAGACTACACCTTC. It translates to CASTQLDYTF.

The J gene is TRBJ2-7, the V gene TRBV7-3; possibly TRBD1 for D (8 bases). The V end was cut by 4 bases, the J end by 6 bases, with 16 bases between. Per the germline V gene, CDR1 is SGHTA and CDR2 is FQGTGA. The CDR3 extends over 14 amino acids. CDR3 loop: CASSYGGTGSEQYF. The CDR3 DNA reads TGTGCCAGCAGCTACGGGGGGACAGGCTCCGAGCAGTACTTC.

DNA of the CDR3: TGTGCCAGCAGCTTAGGGCAGGGTTTCGGCGAGCAGTACTTC. Its protein is CASSLGQGFGEQYF. The chain links TRBV11-1 to TRBJ2-7, with D possibly TRBD1 on 5 matching bases. Trimming cost V 1 base and J 6 bases, with 13 bases left between them. The CDR3 covers 14 residues. Germline loops: CDR1 SGHAT, CDR2 FQDESV (reference sequence).

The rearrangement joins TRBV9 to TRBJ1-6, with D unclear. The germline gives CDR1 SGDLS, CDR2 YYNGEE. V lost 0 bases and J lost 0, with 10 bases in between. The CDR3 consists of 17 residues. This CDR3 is CASSVDRWPSYNSPLHF. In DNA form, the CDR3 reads TGTGCCAGCAGCGTAGATAGGTGGCCCTCCTATAATTCACCCCTCCACTTT.

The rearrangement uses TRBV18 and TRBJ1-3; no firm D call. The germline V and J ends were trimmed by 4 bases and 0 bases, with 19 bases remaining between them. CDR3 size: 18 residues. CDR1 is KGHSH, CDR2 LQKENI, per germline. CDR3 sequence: CASSHPSVQRISGNTIYF. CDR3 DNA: TGTGCCAGCTCACATCCTTCGGTACAGAGGATCTCTGGAAACACCATATATTTT.

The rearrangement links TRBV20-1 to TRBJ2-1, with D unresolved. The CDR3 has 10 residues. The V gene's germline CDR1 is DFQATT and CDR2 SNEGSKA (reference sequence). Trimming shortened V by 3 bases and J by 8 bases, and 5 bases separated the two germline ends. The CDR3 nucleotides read TGCAGTGCTAGTGGCCATGAGCAGTTCTTC. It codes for CSASGHEQFF.